A selection of T cell receptor beta chains follows, all from one sample in a study of cytomegalovirus exposure and HLA in healthy donors. Assay used: immunoSEQ multiplex PCR; TCRdb lists only in-frame clones, some missing. The sample includes tens of thousands of clones, roughly 72% of them seen just once. What was sequenced was PBMCs. These receptor sequences come from a young man in good health and CMV-seropositive. Both conserved end residues are part of each CDR3. A D gene is named only where the DNA matches it firmly. Clone size is shown for a subset of rows, as once, few, many or a class of expanded clone.

CDR3,DNA,V,J,size,D
CASSFGQGKSFQYF,TGTGCCAGCAGCTTCGGGCAGGGAAAATCCTTTCAGTACTTC,TRBV7-2,TRBJ2-7,-,-
CASSSPGLLDYGYTF,TGTGCCAGCAGCTCCCCCGGACTCTTAGACTATGGCTACACCTTC,TRBV5-4,TRBJ1-2,-,-
CASSSGQGRRGYTF,TGTGCCAGCAGTTCGGGACAGGGAAGGCGTGGCTACACCTTC,TRBV27,TRBJ1-2,-,TRBD1
CASSREVTGELFF,TGTGCCAGCAGCCGGGAGGTGACCGGGGAGCTGTTTTTT,TRBV6-5,TRBJ2-2,-,TRBD2
CAISPAGGTDTQYF,TGTGCCATCAGTCCAGCGGGAGGCACAGATACGCAGTATTTT,TRBV10-3,TRBJ2-3,-,TRBD2
CATSRQLSYEQYF,TGTGCCACCTCCCGACAGCTCTCCTACGAGCAGTACTTC,TRBV11-2,TRBJ2-7,-,-
CASSPGGATSTDTQYF,TGTGCCAGCAGCCCGGGCGGGGCGACTAGCACAGATACGCAGTATTTT,TRBV5-4,TRBJ2-3,-,-
CAISESGGTSYEQYF,TGTGCCATCAGTGAGTCCGGCGGAACCTCCTACGAGCAGTACTTC,TRBV10-3,TRBJ2-7,few,-
CASSKMETSGRRDTQYF,TGTGCCAGCAGCAAAATGGAGACTAGCGGGAGAAGAGATACGCAGTATTTT,TRBV21-1,TRBJ2-3,-,-
CASSFNRGSYEQYF,TGTGCCAGCAGTTTCAACAGGGGCTCCTACGAGCAGTACTTC,TRBV27,TRBJ2-7,once,TRBD1
CASRVVGSGLYNEQFF,TGTGCCAGCAGGGTGGTTGGTAGCGGGCTTTACAATGAGCAGTTCTTC,TRBV5-4,TRBJ2-1,-,TRBD2
CASSFGLAPLEQYF,TGTGCCAGCAGCTTTGGGCTAGCCCCTCTCGAGCAGTACTTC,TRBV7-8,TRBJ2-7,-,-
CASALGTSGNEQFF,TGTGCTAGTGCACTTGGGACTAGCGGCAATGAGCAGTTCTTC,TRBV12-5,TRBJ2-1,-,TRBD2
CASSLQGVRNTIYF,TGTGCCAGCAGCTTGCAGGGGGTTCGAAACACCATATATTTT,TRBV5-5,TRBJ1-3,-,TRBD1
CASSLVAGGLNEKLFF,TGTGCCAGCAGCTTGGTGGCAGGGGGTCTCAATGAAAAACTGTTTTTT,TRBV7-9,TRBJ1-4,-,TRBD1
CASSTGLVSTDTQYF,TGTGCCAGCAGTACGGGACTAGTCAGCACAGATACGCAGTATTTT,TRBV27,TRBJ2-3,few,TRBD2
CASSPLPGQGNTEAFF,TGTGCCAGCAGCCCACTTCCGGGACAGGGAAACACTGAAGCTTTCTTT,TRBV7-9,TRBJ1-1,-,TRBD1
CASSQGQQNGYTF,TGTGCCAGCAGCCAAGGTCAACAGAATGGCTACACCTTC,TRBV4-2,TRBJ1-2,-,-
CASSSDIIRRETQYF,TGTGCCAGCAGCTCCGACATAATCCGACGAGAGACCCAGTACTTC,TRBV7-9,TRBJ2-5,-,-
CASTRLFGEKLFF,TGTGCCAGCACCAGACTATTCGGGGAAAAACTGTTTTTT,TRBV2,TRBJ1-4,-,-
CASSTQTGGSEKLFF,TGTGCCAGCAGTACTCAGACAGGGGGAAGTGAAAAACTGTTTTTT,TRBV2,TRBJ1-4,-,TRBD1
CASSYSSGDRGTEAFF,TGTGCCAGCAGTTACTCGTCCGGGGACAGGGGGACTGAAGCTTTCTTT,TRBV6-6,TRBJ1-1,-,TRBD1
CASSPRVTGGDTQYF,TGTGCCAGCAGCCCCCGAGTGACAGGGGGAGATACGCAGTATTTT,TRBV7-8,TRBJ2-3,-,TRBD1
CASSPGTSGGNTGELFF,TGTGCCAGCAGCCCAGGGACTAGCGGGGGTAACACCGGGGAGCTGTTTTTT,TRBV11-3,TRBJ2-2,-,TRBD2
CAISDNSGQGNTEAFF,TGTGCCATCAGTGATAATAGTGGGCAGGGGAACACTGAAGCTTTCTTT,TRBV10-3,TRBJ1-1,-,-
CASSLRAGLSYEQYF,TGTGCCAGCAGCTTGAGGGCAGGGCTCTCCTACGAGCAGTACTTC,TRBV5-4,TRBJ2-7,-,-
CATSRGGLTGRLFF,TGTGCCACCAGCAGGGGGGGCTTGACAGGGAGACTGTTTTTT,TRBV15,TRBJ1-4,-,TRBD1
CASSMFSPSGSSYNEQFF,TGTGCCAGTAGTATGTTCTCACCTAGCGGGAGCTCCTACAATGAGCAGTTCTTC,TRBV19,TRBJ2-1,-,TRBD2
CASSLGIRGSLSAGELFF,TGTGCCAGCAGCTTAGGAATTCGAGGCAGTTTGAGCGCCGGGGAGCTGTTTTTT,TRBV7-9,TRBJ2-2,medium-sized,-
CASSTGDPFLNYGYTF,TGTGCCAGCAGCACAGGGGATCCCTTCTTAAACTATGGCTACACCTTC,TRBV9,TRBJ1-2,few,TRBD1
CASSLRDRGRGGDTEAFF,TGCGCCAGCAGCCTTAGGGACAGGGGGCGAGGGGGGGACACTGAAGCTTTCTTT,TRBV4-1,TRBJ1-1,-,TRBD1
CASSLGTGGQPQHF,TGTGCCAGCAGTTTAGGTACCGGTGGTCAGCCCCAGCATTTT,TRBV27,TRBJ1-5,once,-
CASSTSGSQETQYF,TGCGCCAGCAGTACTAGCGGGTCACAAGAGACCCAGTACTTC,TRBV5-1,TRBJ2-5,-,TRBD2
CASSLWTGKNEQFF,TGTGCCAGCAGTCTTTGGACAGGGAAGAATGAGCAGTTCTTC,TRBV28,TRBJ2-1,-,TRBD1
CASSVGLAGSSYNEQFF,TGTGCCAGCAGCGTAGGACTAGCGGGGAGCTCCTACAATGAGCAGTTCTTC,TRBV9,TRBJ2-1,-,TRBD2
CASSQEGTSGSRETQYF,TGTGCCAGCAGCCAGGAGGGGACTAGCGGGAGCAGAGAGACCCAGTACTTC,TRBV4-2,TRBJ2-5,-,TRBD2
CSTRQGNTEAFF,TGCAGCACCCGTCAGGGAAACACTGAAGCTTTCTTT,TRBV29-1,TRBJ1-1,few,-
CASSPGVLSGNTIYF,TGCGCCAGCAGCCCCGGGGTTCTCTCTGGAAACACCATATATTTT,TRBV4-1,TRBJ1-3,-,-
CASSYTQFYGYTF,TGTGCCAGCAGTTACACCCAGTTCTATGGCTACACCTTC,TRBV6-6,TRBJ1-2,-,-
CASGLAGLNNEQFF,TGTGCCAGCGGATTAGCGGGCTTGAACAATGAGCAGTTCTTC,TRBV7-9,TRBJ2-1,-,TRBD2
CASQGLAGGTGGNEQFF,TGTGCCAGCCAGGGGCTAGCGGGGGGGACGGGGGGGAATGAGCAGTTCTTC,TRBV4-2,TRBJ2-1,-,TRBD2
CASSHKQGFEVAGPETQYF,TGTGCCAGCTCACACAAACAGGGATTCGAGGTAGCGGGGCCGGAGACCCAGTACTTC,TRBV18,TRBJ2-5,once,TRBD2
CASSPGTGRITTEAFF,TGTGCCAGCTCACCAGGGACAGGCCGGATAACCACTGAAGCTTTCTTT,TRBV18,TRBJ1-1,-,TRBD1
CASSEGGGGYTF,TGTGCCAGCAGTGAAGGGGGAGGTGGCTACACCTTC,TRBV6-1,TRBJ1-2,few,-
CASRGQANTEAFF,TGTGCCAGCAGGGGACAGGCGAACACTGAAGCTTTCTTT,TRBV6-5,TRBJ1-1,-,TRBD1
CASSFADYQPQHF,TGTGCCAGCAGCTTCGCGGATTATCAGCCCCAGCATTTT,TRBV7-9,TRBJ1-5,few,-
CASSSAQGNYGYTF,TGTGCCAGCAGTTCAGCACAGGGAAACTATGGCTACACCTTC,TRBV27,TRBJ1-2,-,-
CAWTGHIRTVITGNTIYF,TGTGCCTGGACCGGGCACATCCGGACTGTGATCACTGGAAACACCATATATTTT,TRBV30,TRBJ1-3,-,-
CASRELVSYEQYF,TGTGCCAGCAGAGAACTAGTCTCCTACGAGCAGTACTTC,TRBV6-5,TRBJ2-7,-,-
CASTSGGRNTEAFF,TGTGCCAGCACCTCCGGGGGACGGAACACTGAAGCTTTCTTT,TRBV9,TRBJ1-1,-,-
CSVDRGEGTEAFF,TGCAGCGTTGATCGGGGGGAAGGGACTGAAGCTTTCTTT,TRBV29-1,TRBJ1-1,-,-
CASRLGPGGFQEQYF,TGTGCAAGTCGCTTAGGCCCAGGGGGCTTCCAAGAGCAGTACTTC,TRBV12-2,TRBJ2-7,-,-
CAISEGDRVNTEAFF,TGTGCCATCAGTGAGGGGGACAGGGTTAACACTGAAGCTTTCTTT,TRBV10-3,TRBJ1-1,-,TRBD1
CASSGAGQGYYEQYF,TGTGCCAGCAGCGGAGCGGGACAGGGCTACTACGAGCAGTACTTC,TRBV28,TRBJ2-7,few,TRBD1
CSSSSRKTEAFF,TGTTCCAGCAGCTCGCGAAAGACTGAAGCTTTCTTT,TRBV7-9,TRBJ1-1,-,-
CATNQGGSNALYGYTF,TGTGCCACCAACCAGGGCGGCAGCAATGCCCTTTATGGCTACACCTTC,TRBV7-9,TRBJ1-2,-,-
CASSHGQGRTRGLFKETQYF,TGCGCCAGCAGCCACGGACAGGGACGCACAAGGGGATTATTCAAAGAGACCCAGTACTTC,TRBV4-1,TRBJ2-5,-,TRBD1
CSVGAGSSTDTQYF,TGCAGCGTTGGAGCGGGCAGCAGCACAGATACGCAGTATTTT,TRBV29-1,TRBJ2-3,-,-